The TCR beta chain described here comes from a study of T cell changes during pregnancy in multiple sclerosis. CDR1 and CDR2 (germline): SNHLY, FYNNEI. This CDR3 has 14 residues. V lost 5 bases, J lost 2 bases, and 5 bases stayed unmatched. TCRdb's copy holds only in-frame clones and misses some; the assay was immunoSEQ multiplex PCR. Of more than 20,000 clones listed, over 85% are singletons. V usage is TRBV2 and J usage is TRBJ1-2, with 7 positions matching TRBD1. The receptor was isolated from a female donor with multiple sclerosis, enrolled in a pregnancy study. The sequenced sample was CD8+ T cells from peripheral blood mononuclear cells, obtained in the third trimester of pregnancy. CDR3 sequence (DNA): TGTGCCAGCAGTTCTGACAGGGCAAACTATGGCTACACCTTC. The encoded protein is CASSSDRANYGYTF.